This record looks at one T cell receptor (beta chain) sequence and its context. The germline V gene has CDR1 MNHNS and CDR2 SASEGT. The CDR3 runs 15 residues. With 2 bases removed from V and 4 bases from J, the gap between germline ends came to 14 bases. The PCR had 60 Vbeta and 13 Jbeta primers. Method: immunoSEQ multiplex PCR; TCRdb's copy keeps in-frame clones and lacks some. The sample carries some 160,000 clones, roughly 88% recorded once. These data come from a study of cytomegalovirus exposure and HLA in healthy donors. The sequence was collected from a woman younger than 35 in good health and CMV-seronegative. The source material was PBMCs. V gene TRBV6-1 combines with J gene TRBJ1-2; tentative D call: TRBD1 (6 bases). The CDR3 sequence is CASSENRASGYGYTF. The CDR3 DNA reads TGTGCCAGCAGTGAAAACAGGGCCTCAGGCTATGGCTACACCTTC.